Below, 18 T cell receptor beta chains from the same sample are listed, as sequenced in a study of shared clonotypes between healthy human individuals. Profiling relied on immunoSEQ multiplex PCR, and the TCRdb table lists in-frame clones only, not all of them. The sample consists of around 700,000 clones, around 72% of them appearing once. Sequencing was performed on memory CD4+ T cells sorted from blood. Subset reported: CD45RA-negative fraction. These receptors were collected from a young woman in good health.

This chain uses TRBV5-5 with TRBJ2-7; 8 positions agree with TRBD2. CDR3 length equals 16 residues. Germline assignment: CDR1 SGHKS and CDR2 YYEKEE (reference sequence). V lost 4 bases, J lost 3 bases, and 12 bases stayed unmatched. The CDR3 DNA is TGTGCCAGCAGCACCGCACCCAGCGGGAGCCACTACGAGCAGTACTTC. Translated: CASSTAPSGSHYEQYF. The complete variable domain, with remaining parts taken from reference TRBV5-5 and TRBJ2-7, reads DAGVTQSPTHLIKTRGQQVTLRCSPISGHKSVSWYQQVLGQGPQFIFQYYEKEERGRGNFPDRFSARQFPNYSSELNVNALLLGDSALYLCASSTAPSGSHYEQYFGPGTRLTVT.

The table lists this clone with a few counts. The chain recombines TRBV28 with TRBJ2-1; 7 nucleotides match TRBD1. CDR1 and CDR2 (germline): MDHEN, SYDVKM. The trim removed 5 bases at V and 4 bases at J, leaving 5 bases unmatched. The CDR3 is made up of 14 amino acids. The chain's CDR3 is CASSPQDRYNEQFF. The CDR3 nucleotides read TGTGCCAGCAGTCCCCAGGACAGGTACAATGAGCAGTTCTTC.

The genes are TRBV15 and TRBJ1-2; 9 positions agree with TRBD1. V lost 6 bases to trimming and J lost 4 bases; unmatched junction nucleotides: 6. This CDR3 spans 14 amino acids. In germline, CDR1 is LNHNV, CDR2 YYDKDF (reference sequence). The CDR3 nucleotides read TGTGCCACCAGTCCAAGGACAGGGGTCTATGGCTACACCTTC. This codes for CATSPRTGVYGYTF.

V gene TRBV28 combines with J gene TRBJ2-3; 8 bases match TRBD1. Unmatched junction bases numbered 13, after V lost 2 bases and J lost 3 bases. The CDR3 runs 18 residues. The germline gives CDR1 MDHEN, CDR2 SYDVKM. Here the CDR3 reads CASSLGLLAGGETDTQYF. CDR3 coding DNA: TGTGCCAGCAGTTTAGGCCTTCTGGCAGGGGGCGAGACAGATACGCAGTATTTT.

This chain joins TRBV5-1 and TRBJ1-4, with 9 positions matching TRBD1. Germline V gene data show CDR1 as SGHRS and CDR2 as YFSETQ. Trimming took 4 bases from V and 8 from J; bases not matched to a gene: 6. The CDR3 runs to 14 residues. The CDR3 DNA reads TGCGCCAGCAGCGAGAACAGGGGGCGCGAAAAACTGTTTTTT. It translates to CASSENRGREKLFF.

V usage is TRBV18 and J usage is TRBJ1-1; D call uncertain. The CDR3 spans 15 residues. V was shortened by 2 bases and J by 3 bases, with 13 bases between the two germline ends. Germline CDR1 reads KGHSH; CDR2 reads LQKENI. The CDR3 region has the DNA TGTGCCAGCTCACCAGAACCCGCCGGTCACACTGAAGCTTTCTTT. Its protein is CASSPEPAGHTEAFF.

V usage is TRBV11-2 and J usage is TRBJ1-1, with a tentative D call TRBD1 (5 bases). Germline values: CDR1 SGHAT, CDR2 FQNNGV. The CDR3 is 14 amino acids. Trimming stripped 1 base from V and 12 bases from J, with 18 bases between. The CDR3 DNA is TGTGCCAGCAGCTTAGGTTCCCCAGCGGACACGACTTTCTTT. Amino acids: CASSLGSPADTTFF.

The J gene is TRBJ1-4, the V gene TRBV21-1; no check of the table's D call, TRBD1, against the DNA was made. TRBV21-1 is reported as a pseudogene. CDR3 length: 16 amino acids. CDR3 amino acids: CASSKEASRVGEKLFF. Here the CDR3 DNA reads TGTGCCAGCAGCAAAGAGGCGAGCAGGGTGGGTGAAAAACTGTTTTTT.

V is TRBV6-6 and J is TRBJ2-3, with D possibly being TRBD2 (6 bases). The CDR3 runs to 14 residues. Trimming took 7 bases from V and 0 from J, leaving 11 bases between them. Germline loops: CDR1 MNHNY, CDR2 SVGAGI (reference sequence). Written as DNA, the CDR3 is TGTGCCAGCACCCAAGCGGGTAGCACAGATACGCAGTATTTT. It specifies CASTQAGSTDTQYF.

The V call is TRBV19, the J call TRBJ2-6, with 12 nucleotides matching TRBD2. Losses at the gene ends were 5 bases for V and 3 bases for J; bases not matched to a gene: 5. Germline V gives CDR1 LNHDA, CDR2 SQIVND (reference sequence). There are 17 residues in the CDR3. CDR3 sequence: CASSELAGGRGANVLTF. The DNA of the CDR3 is TGTGCCAGTAGTGAACTAGCGGGAGGTCGTGGGGCCAACGTCCTGACTTTC.

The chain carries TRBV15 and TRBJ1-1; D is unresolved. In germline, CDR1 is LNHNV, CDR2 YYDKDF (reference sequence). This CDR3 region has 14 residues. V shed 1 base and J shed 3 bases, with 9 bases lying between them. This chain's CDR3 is CATSRAGYDTEAFF. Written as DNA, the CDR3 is TGTGCCACCAGCAGAGCCGGCTATGACACTGAAGCTTTCTTT.

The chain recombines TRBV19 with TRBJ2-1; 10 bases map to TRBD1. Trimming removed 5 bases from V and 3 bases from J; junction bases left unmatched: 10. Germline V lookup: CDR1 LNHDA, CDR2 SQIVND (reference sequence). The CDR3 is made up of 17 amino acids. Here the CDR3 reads CASSRRGTGDFYNEQFF. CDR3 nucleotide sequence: TGTGCCAGTAGTCGTCGCGGGACAGGGGACTTCTACAATGAGCAGTTCTTC.

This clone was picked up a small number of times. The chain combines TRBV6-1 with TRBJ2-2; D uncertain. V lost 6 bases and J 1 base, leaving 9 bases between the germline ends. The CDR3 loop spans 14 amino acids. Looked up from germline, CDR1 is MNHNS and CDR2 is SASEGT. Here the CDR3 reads CASSLQVNTGELFF. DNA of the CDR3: TGTGCCAGCAGCCTTCAGGTGAACACCGGGGAGCTGTTTTTT.

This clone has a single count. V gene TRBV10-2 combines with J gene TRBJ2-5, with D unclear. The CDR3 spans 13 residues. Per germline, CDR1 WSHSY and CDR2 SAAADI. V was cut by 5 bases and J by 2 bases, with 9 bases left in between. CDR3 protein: CASSSTGQETQYF. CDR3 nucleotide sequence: TGCGCCAGCAGTTCTACTGGTCAAGAGACCCAGTACTTC.

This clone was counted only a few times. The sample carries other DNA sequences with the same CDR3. CDR3 in DNA: TGTGCCAGCAGTTTGTCGGGCTACGAGCAGTACTTC. Protein: CASSLSGYEQYF. The chain links TRBV28 to TRBJ2-7; D call uncertain. V was cut by 3 bases and J by 3 bases, with 6 bases left in between. The germline gives CDR1 MDHEN, CDR2 SYDVKM. The CDR3 sequence is 12 residues long.

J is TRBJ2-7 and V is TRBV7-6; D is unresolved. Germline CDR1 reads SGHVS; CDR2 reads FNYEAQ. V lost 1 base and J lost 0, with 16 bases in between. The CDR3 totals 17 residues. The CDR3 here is CASSLVRSGSSSYEQYF. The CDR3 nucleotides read TGTGCCAGCAGCTTAGTAAGATCCGGTAGTAGCTCCTACGAGCAGTACTTC.

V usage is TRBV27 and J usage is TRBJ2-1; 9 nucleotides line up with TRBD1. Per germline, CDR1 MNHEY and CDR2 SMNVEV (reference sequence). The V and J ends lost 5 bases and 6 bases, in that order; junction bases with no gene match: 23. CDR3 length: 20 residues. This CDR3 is CASSPAGTGLGGRRGNEQFF. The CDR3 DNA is TGTGCCAGCAGTCCGGCGGGGACAGGGTTAGGCGGGAGAAGAGGCAATGAGCAGTTCTTC.

This CDR3 is CAISDRWDTEAFF. In DNA, the CDR3 is TGTGCCATCAGTGACAGGTGGGACACTGAAGCTTTCTTT. The genes are TRBV10-3 and TRBJ1-1; D ambiguous. There are 13 residues in the CDR3. From germline, CDR1 is ENHRY and CDR2 SYGVKD. V dropped 3 bases and J dropped 3 bases, with 8 bases sitting between them.